The entry that follows covers one TCR beta chain sequence. This entry belongs to a study of cytomegalovirus exposure and HLA in healthy donors. For the study at large: The approximately 110 validation repertoires used a platform that matched the one used for the 550 to 800 first-cohort repertoires, as a later analysis reported.

Sequencing used immunoSEQ multiplex PCR; TCRdb keeps in-frame clones, though not all of them. This repertoire shows about 280,000 clones, 70% to 90% found once; its top ten account for about 1%. This CDR3 spans 13 amino acids. CDR1 is SGHRS, CDR2 YFSETQ, per germline. The V segment lost 4 bases and the J segment 2 bases; nucleotides outside the gene matches: 3. The source material was PBMCs. The clonotype was recovered from a woman between 18 and 29 years old in good health and CMV-seronegative. The chain has TRBV5-1 and TRBJ2-7; 7 nucleotides match TRBD1. This CDR3 reads CASSRDRTYEQYF. The CDR3 DNA sequence: TGCGCCAGCAGCCGGGACAGAACCTACGAGCAGTACTTC.